Each of the 11 T cell receptor beta chains below was sequenced from the same sample in a study of cytomegalovirus exposure and HLA in healthy donors. In the PCR, 60 Vbeta and 13 Jbeta primers were used. Using immunoSEQ multiplex PCR, the repertoire was profiled, and TCRdb retains in-frame clones only, with some absent. The repertoire holds around 120,000 clones, with around 81% as singletons. The sample comprised PBMCs. These receptors came from a woman aged 45-59 years in good health and CMV-seronegative.

This clone was seen more than once but under ten times. The chain has TRBV4-3 and TRBJ2-5; 12 nucleotides agree with TRBD2. V trimming: 5 bases; J trimming: 5 bases; junction bases outside the gene matches: 9. Germline CDR1 is LGHNA and CDR2 is YSLEER. The CDR3 is made up of 16 amino acids. CDR3 in DNA: TGCGCCAGCAGCGATGGGACTAGCGGGCCTGGGGAGACCCAGTACTTC. It is translated as CASSDGTSGPGETQYF.

The chain has TRBV7-9 and TRBJ2-3, with 11 bases that match TRBD2. The CDR3 spans 15 residues. CDR1 and CDR2 (germline): SEHNR, FQNEAQ (reference sequence). V was pared by 3 bases and J by 1 base, with 0 bases of the junction left unmatched. The CDR3 is CASSLTSGGTDTQYF. The CDR3, as DNA: TGTGCCAGCAGCTTGACTAGCGGGGGCACAGATACGCAGTATTTT.

The chain combines TRBV6-5 with TRBJ2-3, with D tentatively TRBD2 (6 bases). The CDR3 loop spans 13 amino acids. The germline CDR1 and CDR2 sequences are MNHEY and SVGAGI. V lost 0 bases and J lost 10, with 11 bases in between. CDR3: CASSYSEGLPQYF. The CDR3 nucleotides read TGTGCCAGCAGTTACTCGGAAGGACTACCGCAGTATTTT.

The genes are TRBV28 and TRBJ1-1; no clear D gene. The V end was cut by 7 bases, the J end by 8 bases, with 23 bases between. The CDR3 is 15 amino acids. Looked up from germline, CDR1 is MDHEN and CDR2 is SYDVKM. In nucleotides, the CDR3 is TGTGCCAGCACTCTGGAGACGACCGGCGGAAAGGAAGCTTTCTTT. Its protein product is CASTLETTGGKEAFF. The complete variable domain, with remaining parts taken from reference TRBV28 and TRBJ1-1, reads DVKVTQSSRYLVKRTGEKVFLECVQDMDHENMFWYRQDPGLGLRLIYFSYDVKMKEKGDIPEGYSVSREKKERFSLILESASTNQTSMYLCASTLETTGGKEAFFGQGTRLTVV.

The J gene is TRBJ1-1, the V gene TRBV30, with D hard to call. CDR3 size: 12 residues. CDR1 is GTSNPN and CDR2 is SVGIG in the germline V gene (reference sequence). Trimming took off 1 base at V and 5 bases at J, with 8 bases between the two ends. CDR3 sequence (DNA): TGTGCCTGGAGTGCCCAGCGAACTGAAGCTTTCTTT. Translation: CAWSAQRTEAFF.

This clone was detected a few times. J is TRBJ1-1 and V is TRBV27; tentatively, D is TRBD1 (6 bases). The V end was cut by 8 bases, the J end by 3 bases, with 19 bases between. Per the germline V gene, CDR1 is MNHEY and CDR2 is SMNVEV (reference sequence). This CDR3 has 15 residues. The CDR3 nucleotides are TGTGCCAGCGCAGGGGTTTGGGGGGGGGACACTGAAGCTTTCTTT. Translation: CASAGVWGGDTEAFF.

The chain carries TRBV30 and TRBJ1-1; the match to TRBD1 covers 10 bases. With V trimmed by 5 bases and J by 3 bases, 3 bases remained unmatched. The CDR3 has 13 residues. Germline loops: CDR1 GTSNPN, CDR2 SVGIG (reference sequence). The CDR3 DNA reads TGTGCCTGGCAGGACAGGGGGGACACTGAAGCTTTCTTT. Translation: CAWQDRGDTEAFF.

J is TRBJ2-3 and V is TRBV27; TRBD2 agrees at 14 bases. Germline V lookup: CDR1 MNHEY, CDR2 SMNVEV (reference sequence). The CDR3 has 17 residues. With 2 bases clipped from V and 4 bases from J, the junction kept 5 bases outside the gene matches. The DNA for the CDR3 is TGTGCCAGCAGTTTAAGACTAGCGGGAGGGCCGGCAGATACGCAGTATTTT. Translating it yields CASSLRLAGGPADTQYF.

This rearrangement joins TRBV6-1 to TRBJ2-2; 8 nucleotides line up with TRBD2. The CDR3 is 17 residues long. The ends lost 2 bases at V and 2 bases at J; junction bases unmatched: 7. CDR1 and CDR2 (germline): MNHNS, SASEGT. CDR3 amino acids: CASSEIYGLANTGELFF. The DNA of the CDR3 is TGTGCCAGCAGTGAAATTTATGGACTAGCTAACACCGGGGAGCTGTTTTTT.

The chain couples TRBV9 to TRBJ2-1; 9 nucleotides line up with TRBD1. CDR1 and CDR2 from the germline V gene are SGDLS and YYNGEE. J gave up 3 bases and V 4 bases, and 8 bases lay outside the gene matches. This CDR3 comprises 16 residues. CDR3 DNA: TGTGCCAGCAGCACCCAAGGGACAGGGTTCTACAATGAGCAGTTCTTC. The encoded protein is CASSTQGTGFYNEQFF.

The CDR3 region has the DNA TGTGCCAGCAGCTTTTTAAGAGATCAGCCCCAGCATTTT. It is translated as CASSFLRDQPQHF. The chain carries TRBV7-9 and TRBJ1-5; D is ambiguous. The CDR3 runs 13 residues. The V gene's germline CDR1 is SEHNR and CDR2 FQNEAQ (reference sequence). The V gene lost 3 bases and the J gene lost 5 bases, with 8 bases spanning the gap.